The 9 T cell receptor beta chains reported below all come from one sample, sequenced in a study of blood T cell repertoires in COVID-19. Some clones are missing from TCRdb's copy, which holds only in-frame ones; the method was immunoSEQ multiplex PCR. The table records a few hundred thousand clones, around 87% of them present only once. The sample was PBMCs or T cells enriched from blood (not recorded which). These receptor sequences come from a man aged 35 to 55 in a cohort exposed to, infected with or recovered from COVID-19 (not recorded which).

The chain employs TRBV11-2 and TRBJ2-1, with unresolved D. The CDR3 has 12 amino acids. Deletions cut 5 bases from V and 9 bases from J, with 11 bases between. The germline V gene has CDR1 SGHAT and CDR2 FQNNGV. CDR3 amino acids: CASSPQRGEQFF. The CDR3 region has the DNA TGTGCCAGCAGCCCGCAACGAGGTGAGCAGTTCTTC.

The genes are TRBV19 and TRBJ2-7; the D gene is possibly TRBD1 (5 bases). The germline V and J ends were trimmed by 7 bases and 3 bases, with 13 bases remaining between them. Germline loops: CDR1 LNHDA, CDR2 SQIVND (reference sequence). The CDR3 loop spans 13 amino acids. CDR3 region: CASKGIGHYEQYF. The DNA of the CDR3 is TGTGCCAGTAAGGGAATAGGACACTACGAGCAGTACTTC.

The chain links TRBV29-1 to TRBJ2-7; 7 bases align to TRBD1. The CDR3 runs 12 residues. Germline V gene lookup returns CDR1 SQVTM and CDR2 ANQGSEA. CDR3 residues: CSARDRSHEQYF. CDR3 in DNA: TGCAGTGCCCGGGACAGATCCCACGAGCAGTACTTC.

V is TRBV10-2 and J is TRBJ2-1, with 8 bases fitting TRBD2. V trimming: 5 bases; J trimming: 4 bases; junction bases outside the gene matches: 7. The CDR3 has 15 amino acids. Per the germline V gene, CDR1 is WSHSY and CDR2 is SAAADI. The CDR3 coding sequence is TGCGCCAGCAGTCTGAGCGGGAGAGGATACAATGAGCAGTTCTTC. Translation: CASSLSGRGYNEQFF.

The rearrangement links TRBV28 to TRBJ2-5, with a weak D call TRBD2 (6 bases). This CDR3 contains 13 residues. The germline V gene encodes CDR1 MDHEN and CDR2 SYDVKM. The V gene lost 7 bases and the J gene lost 4 bases, with 13 bases spanning the gap. CDR3 in amino acids: CASTSGSRETQYF. The CDR3 DNA sequence: TGTGCCAGCACATCCGGGAGTCGAGAGACCCAGTACTTC.

The J gene is TRBJ2-3, the V gene TRBV3-1 (or the pseudogene TRBV3-2), with a tentative D call TRBD2 (6 bases). The germline V and J ends were trimmed by 4 bases and 0 bases, with 11 bases remaining between them. CDR1 LGHDT and CDR2 YNNKEL come from the germline V gene (reference sequence). The CDR3 loop spans 15 amino acids. The CDR3, as DNA: TGTGCCAGCAGCCTTAGCGGCCTTAGCACAGATACGCAGTATTTT. This translates into CASSLSGLSTDTQYF.

The chain has TRBV6-4 and TRBJ2-2; D not resolved. V was pared by 7 bases and J by 0 bases, with 12 bases between. This CDR3 comprises 15 residues. Germline-derived CDR1 and CDR2 are MRHNA and SNTAGT. The CDR3: CASTALEPNTGELFF. The CDR3 nucleotides are TGTGCCAGCACCGCCCTAGAGCCGAACACCGGGGAGCTGTTTTTT.

The V gene is TRBV7-9, the J gene TRBJ2-3; the match to TRBD1 covers 7 bases. This CDR3 has 19 amino acids. From germline, CDR1 is SEHNR and CDR2 FQNEAQ (reference sequence). Unmatched junction bases numbered 20, after V lost 2 bases and J lost 6 bases. Here the CDR3 DNA reads TGTGCCAGCAGCTTATCGGGCGAGGCGGACAGGCTCATGGCGGATACGCAGTATTTT. This gives the protein CASSLSGEADRLMADTQYF.

The rearrangement joins TRBV28 to TRBJ1-2, with 7 bases fitting TRBD1. CDR3 length equals 14 residues. V dropped 5 bases and J dropped 7; count of bases not matched to a gene: 10. Germline CDR1 and CDR2: MDHEN and SYDVKM. CDR3 DNA: TGTGCCAGCAGTATAGGGGACAGTCTCTCTGGCTACACCTTC. Translated, it gives CASSIGDSLSGYTF.